This T cell receptor beta chain stems from a study of metastatic and nonmetastatic thyroid tumors. Study as a whole: Patients with malignant and benign thyroid disease provided blood and tumor or nodule tissue, whose repertoires were compared. General study points: Malignant thyroid tumors reportedly had TCR beta diversity that was significantly higher than in benign nodules, in blood and tumor.

The CDR3 is made up of 13 amino acids. V lost 4 bases, J lost 6 bases, and 6 bases stayed unmatched. Germline CDR1 is SGDLS and CDR2 is YYNGEE. At least ten counts were recorded for this clone. What it binds is not known. None of the patients had undergone any treatment ahead of thyroid surgery. In the authors' methods: CDR3 was compared across clinicopathological groups, and the resulting differences were used to build a distant-metastasis classifier for papillary thyroid cancer. Via MiXCR, TCRdb re-called the PCR reads. These V and J calls are TCRdb output, not the study's own analysis. The table includes about 21,000 clones, approximately 30% detected once.

The sample comprised blood. The genes are TRBV9 and TRBJ2-7, with TRBD2 identical over 8 bases. This clonotype was obtained from a female donor with papillary thyroid cancer or a benign thyroid nodule (not recorded which). Some clones in this sample may be carry-over from other donors' samples. CDR3: CASSPRTSLEQYF. Written as DNA, the CDR3 is TGTGCCAGCAGCCCCCGGACTAGCCTCGAGCAGTACTTC.